This entry concerns a single T cell receptor (beta chain). Its antigen is not identified. This table comes from immunoSEQ multiplex PCR, and its TCRdb copy is limited to in-frame clones, with some not included. The data show some 110,000 clones, around 89% seen once. The sample belongs to a study of T cell responses to AZD1222 COVID-19 vaccine. General observations from the study: Donors, mostly white British, included more females; clonal diversity was possibly underestimated. Nearly half of spike-specific TCRs reportedly target variant regions that are unmutated in the B.1.351 and B.1.1.7 variants.

CDR1 is MNHEY and CDR2 is SMNVEV in the germline V gene (reference sequence). The CDR3 has 13 amino acids. This specimen was peripheral blood, taken 28 days after the second AZD1222 dose. This receptor was identified in an adult who received the AZD1222 COVID-19 vaccine. V is TRBV27 and J is TRBJ2-1; D gene unclear. The CDR3 is CVTGRIFYNEQFF. Written as DNA, the CDR3 is TGTGTAACCGGCAGGATCTTCTACAATGAGCAGTTCTTC.